This TCR beta chain is from a study of cytomegalovirus exposure and HLA in healthy donors (dated by TCRdb to 2017 to 2019). Background on the whole study: The 500 to 700 repertoires of the first cohort and the approximately 110 validation repertoires were produced on the same platform, according to a later analysis. The study aimed to test whether cataloging public T cell receptors could reveal signatures of past pathogen exposure. Along with the roughly 670-subject first cohort, a separate validation cohort of about 110 different subjects was used. High-throughput TCR immunosequencing, statistical association of individual TCRs with disease status, and machine learning were combined to predict cytomegalovirus infection status. Paper-wide results and their limitations: The study listed 150 to 200 TCR beta chains as associated with cytomegalovirus. While some public TCRs were present in many individuals, most TCR sequences turned up only very rarely across donors. In both the original and validation cohorts, the classifier was reported to diagnose cytomegalovirus status with high specificity and sensitivity. In vitro tests confirmed that a few of the cytomegalovirus-associated TCR beta chains recognize cytomegalovirus antigens. It was suggested by the authors that the approach could potentially be generalized to other disease states and immunological phenotypes. A later analysis found that TCRs clustered in the first cohort also tended to co-occur in the approximately 120 validation repertoires, with just under 95% of cluster scores above 0. A later analysis lacked HLA typing for the validation cohort, so it scored co-occurrence in that cohort across all 130 or so repertoires.

Donors formed part of the validation cohort, which comprised 120 subjects and was distinct from the first cohort of several hundred subjects. To prepare the library, the immunoSEQ multiplex PCR assay was applied. Per the source publication's procedure: A statistical classification framework was built to diagnose cytomegalovirus status from the catalog of TCR beta chain sequences. The table was pulled from immuneACCESS by TCRdb, which kept in-frame rearrangements only. Such tables lose some clones; where checked, under half of the loss comes from unresolved V genes, and the rest has no known cause. V, J and clone size were drawn from that table, and D and trimming were deduced from the DNA. The sample table holds some 150,000 clones, of which approximately 91% were seen once. In total, the top ten clones hold 3% to 3.5% of the sample. A remark on this clone: Its specific antigen is unknown. The input lacks base qualities; no much larger clone sits a single base away.

V ends up 2 bases short and J 2 bases short, with an unmatched junction base count of 10. The germline V gene yields SGHDT for CDR1 and YYEEEE for CDR2. Inclusive of the bounding cysteine and phenylalanine, the CDR3 is 16 residues long. CDR3 DNA only is kept here, 48 bases in frame from base 1. The sample was PBMCs. The sequence is built from TRBV5-6 and TRBJ2-7, with 7 middle bases fitting TRBD1. This sequence was found in a woman aged 18-29 years in good health and CMV-seropositive. CDR3 region: CASSLFQGEFAYEQYF. The nucleotide sequence is given as TGTGCCAGCAGCTTATTCCAGGGGGAATTTGCCTACGAGCAGTACTTC. Here the CDR3 is joined to the reference TRBV5-6 and TRBJ2-7 genes, and the full variable domain is: DAGVTQSPTHLIKTRGQQVTLRCSPKSGHDTVSWYQQALGQGPQFIFQYYEEEERQRGNFPDRFSGHQFPNYSSELNVNALLLGDSALYLCASSLFQGEFAYEQYFGPGTRLTVT.